This T cell receptor (beta chain) was recovered during a study of regulatory T cells in long-lasting Graves disease. The CDR3 has 16 amino acids. Germline V gives CDR1 LNHNV, CDR2 YYDKDF (reference sequence). The ends lost 0 bases at V and 4 bases at J; junction bases unmatched: 5. Combining iRepertoire HTBI primers with Arm-PCR of CDR3 regions, the authors built TCR beta libraries. MiXCR was run by TCRdb on the multiplex PCR reads, yielding one entry per CDR3 protein. The sample lists hundreds of thousands of distinct CDR3 sequences, approximately 15% seen once, with 18% in the top ten. Noted time point: newly diagnosed GD, antithyroid drugs for less than 3 months. There was RNA extracted from PBMCs, and the TCR library was made from it. The patient group derived from an endocrinology department in Xi'an, China. This sample also appeared in a second study, on T cells in Graves' hyperthyroidism and ophthalmopathy. This second study says: Progression to ophthalmopathy was predicted a median of roughly 6.6 months early.

Source: peripheral blood mononuclear cells (PBMCs), taken at new diagnosis, from a patient treated with antithyroid drugs. The chain uses TRBV15 and TRBJ2-2, with TRBD2 matching over 7 bases. The source of this sequence is a young woman with Graves disease. The CDR3 sequence is CATSRDFGGITGELFF. The CDR3 nucleotides read TGTGCCACCAGCAGAGATTTCGGGGGGATCACCGGGGAGCTGTTTTTT. The whole variable domain, remainder taken from reference TRBV15 and TRBJ2-2, is DAMVIQNPRYQVTQFGKPVTLSCSQTLNHNVMYWYQQKSSQAPKLLFHYYDKDFNNEADTPDNFQSRRPNTSFCFLDIRSPGLGDTAMYLCATSRDFGGITGELFFGEGSRLTVL.